This T cell receptor (beta chain) is from a study of metastatic and nonmetastatic thyroid tumors. Study details: Both malignant and benign thyroid patients supplied peripheral blood and tumor or nodule tissue samples, across which the repertoires of these patients were then compared.

Original data processing: To classify distant metastasis in papillary thyroid cancer, a model was built from CDR3 differences across clinicopathological groups. Via MiXCR, TCRdb re-called the PCR reads. These V and J calls rely on TCRdb rather than the paper's analysis. In the table there are 20,000 to 25,000 clones, about 11% of which are singletons. This clone occurred many times. Each patient came to thyroid surgery without any prior treatment (of any kind). Per the germline V gene, CDR1 is KGHSH and CDR2 is LQKENI. V gave up 2 bases and J gave up 11 bases, with 18 bases separating them. The CDR3 covers 14 residues.

The sequence was obtained from a female donor with papillary thyroid cancer or a benign thyroid nodule (not recorded which). Some clones in this sample may be carry-over from other donors' samples. This rearrangement joins TRBV18 to TRBJ2-5; D not resolved. Sequences were obtained from blood. CDR3 region: CASSPFSSSAEQYF. Here the CDR3 DNA reads TGTGCCAGCTCACCATTCTCCAGCTCGGCGGAACAGTACTTC.